The clone carrying this T cell receptor (beta chain) was picked up one time. The source of the sample is a study of control samples from healthy donors and cancer patients. The assay was immunoSEQ multiplex PCR, and TCRdb's table has in-frame clones only and misses some. This table has approximately 220,000 clones, around 94% appearing once. Germline loops: CDR1 LNHDA, CDR2 SQIVND (reference sequence). Trimming left V 4 bases short and J 6 bases short, with 16 bases between. The CDR3 loop spans 15 amino acids. The sequencing input was blood. The TCR comes from a man aged 45 to 65 in good health. V and J are TRBV19 and TRBJ1-5; D is perhaps TRBD1 (6 bases). The CDR3 region is CASSTGGRVGQPQHF. CDR3 nucleotides: TGTGCCAGTAGTACCGGGGGGCGCGTGGGTCAGCCCCAGCATTTT.